This passage covers 2 T cell receptor beta chains from one sample sequenced in a study of T-cell memory formation after mild COVID-19. TCRdb analysed the 5' RACE reads with MiXCR anew, one entry per CDR3 protein. This table holds more than 70,000 distinct CDR3 sequences, more than 11% found once. Sequencing input: PBMCs or a T cell subset sorted from them (not recorded which). These TCRs come from an adult woman who had mild COVID-19 (a few samples of this study predate the infection). Cell type and time point are not known.

The chain is built from TRBV12-3 or TRBV12-4 and TRBJ2-1, with TRBD1 identical over 11 bases. V shed 4 bases and J 10 bases; nucleotides not matched to a gene: 6. The CDR3 contains 14 residues. The chain's CDR3 is CASSSRDRGLEQFF. The CDR3 region has the DNA TGTGCCAGCAGTTCCCGGGACAGGGGGTTGGAGCAGTTCTTC.

This clonotype occurred a few times. V usage is TRBV7-2 and J usage is TRBJ2-1; 9 bases fit TRBD2. Germline V gene data show CDR1 as SGHTA and CDR2 as FQGNSA. The ends lost 2 bases at V and 9 bases at J; junction bases unmatched: 5. The length of the CDR3 is 14 residues. The CDR3 DNA sequence: TGTGCCAGCAGCTTATGGCTAGCGGGAAGTGAGCAGTTCTTC. Translated: CASSLWLAGSEQFF. Together with reference TRBV7-2 and TRBJ2-1, the CDR3 gives the full variable domain: GAGVSQSPSNKVTEKGKDVELRCDPISGHTALYWYRQSLGQGLEFLIYFQGNSAPDKSGLPSDRFSAERTGGSVSTLTIQRTQQEDSAVYLCASSLWLAGSEQFFGPGTRLTVL.